These T cell receptor beta chains were read from a single sample in a study of vaccination and CD4 T cells after COVID-19. TCRdb analysed the PCR reads with MiXCR anew, one entry per CDR3 protein. The table lists some 14,000 distinct CDR3 sequences, about 53% of them singletons. Antigen specificity for these receptors is unknown. The material sequenced was CD4+ T cells from blood, cultured in vitro, taken before SARS-CoV-2 vaccination. Receptors originate from a human donor who had recovered from COVID-19. The conserved cysteine and the conserved F or W are not part of the CDR3 here.

v_call	j_call	cdr3_aa
TRBV2	TRBJ2-3	ASIYRDTQY
TRBV20-1	TRBJ2-1	SAIGGRNNEQF
TRBV19	TRBJ2-1	ASRSPGDLGYNEQF
TRBV20-1	TRBJ2-3	SARKTSFADTQY
TRBV30	TRBJ1-5	AWSPSAGARNQPQH
TRBV20-1	TRBJ2-5	SARRLGLAAQETQY
TRBV27	TRBJ2-2	ASSLTGRAAGELF
TRBV20-1	TRBJ2-1	SAMRPSGRGYNEQF
TRBV10-3	TRBJ1-1	AISESRFPADWETEAF
TRBV27	TRBJ1-2	ASRSSRLTGSSYGYT
TRBV5-1	TRBJ2-1	ASSRSSGSHNEQF
TRBV20-1	TRBJ2-3	SASPAGRGADTQY
TRBV15	TRBJ2-7	ATSRGGFAEQY